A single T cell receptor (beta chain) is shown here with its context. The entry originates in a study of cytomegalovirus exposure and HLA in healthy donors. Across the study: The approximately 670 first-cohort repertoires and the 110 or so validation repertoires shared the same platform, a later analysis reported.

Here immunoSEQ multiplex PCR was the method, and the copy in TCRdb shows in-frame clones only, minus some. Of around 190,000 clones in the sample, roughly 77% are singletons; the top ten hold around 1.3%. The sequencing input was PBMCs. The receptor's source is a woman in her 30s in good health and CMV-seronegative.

The CDR3 protein is CASSLVYGETQYF. DNA for the CDR3: TGTGCCAGCAGCTTAGTCTATGGAGAGACCCAGTACTTC. The chain links TRBV13 to TRBJ2-5; no definite D call. In germline, CDR1 is PRHDT, CDR2 FYEKMQ (reference sequence). This CDR3 comprises 13 residues. V was cut by 1 base and J by 4 bases, with 7 bases left in between. Combining the CDR3 with reference TRBV13 and TRBJ2-5 gives the whole variable domain AAGVIQSPRHLIKEKRETATLKCYPIPRHDTVYWYQQGPGQDPQFLISFYEKMQSDKGSIPDRFSAQQFSDYHSELNMSSLELGDSALYFCASSLVYGETQYFGPGTRLLVL.